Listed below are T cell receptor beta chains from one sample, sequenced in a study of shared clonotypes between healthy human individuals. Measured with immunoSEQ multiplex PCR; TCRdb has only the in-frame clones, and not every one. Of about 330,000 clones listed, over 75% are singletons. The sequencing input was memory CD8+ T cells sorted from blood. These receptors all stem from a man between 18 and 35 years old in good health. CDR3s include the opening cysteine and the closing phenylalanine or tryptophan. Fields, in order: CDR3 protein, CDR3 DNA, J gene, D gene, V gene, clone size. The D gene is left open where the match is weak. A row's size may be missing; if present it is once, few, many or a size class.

CDR3aa: CASNRLAGAQETQYF; CDR3nt: TGCGCCAGCAACCGACTAGCGGGAGCCCAAGAGACCCAGTACTTC; j_gene: TRBJ2-5; d_gene: TRBD2; v_gene: TRBV10-2; abundance: .
CDR3aa: CASSHSSFPYNEQFF; CDR3nt: TGTGCCAGCAGCCATTCTAGCTTCCCTTACAATGAGCAGTTCTTC; j_gene: TRBJ2-1; d_gene: .; v_gene: TRBV5-6; abundance: once
CDR3aa: CASSEKRGSSYNEQFF; CDR3nt: TGTGCCAGCAGTGAAAAGAGGGGCAGCTCCTACAATGAGCAGTTCTTC; j_gene: TRBJ2-1; d_gene: .; v_gene: TRBV6-1; abundance: .
CDR3aa: CASSQRDSLMNTEAFF; CDR3nt: TGCGCCAGCAGCCAGCGGGACAGCCTAATGAACACTGAAGCTTTCTTT; j_gene: TRBJ1-1; d_gene: TRBD1; v_gene: TRBV4-1; abundance: once
CDR3aa: CASSLLGSGVRTDTQYF; CDR3nt: TGTGCCAGCAGCTTGTTGGGTAGCGGGGTGCGCACAGATACGCAGTATTTT; j_gene: TRBJ2-3; d_gene: TRBD2; v_gene: TRBV5-4; abundance: .
CDR3aa: CASSLSSATNEKLFF; CDR3nt: TGTGCTAGCAGCTTATCTTCTGCAACTAATGAAAAACTGTTTTTT; j_gene: TRBJ1-4; d_gene: .; v_gene: TRBV7-7; abundance: .
CDR3aa: CASSSDSGILYNEQFF; CDR3nt: TGTGCCAGCAGTTCAGATAGCGGGATCCTATACAATGAGCAGTTCTTC; j_gene: TRBJ2-1; d_gene: TRBD2; v_gene: TRBV27; abundance: .
CDR3aa: CASIPGQGYYGYTF; CDR3nt: TGTGCCAGCATCCCAGGACAGGGGTACTATGGCTACACCTTC; j_gene: TRBJ1-2; d_gene: TRBD1; v_gene: TRBV7-2; abundance: .
CDR3aa: CASSPWAGNTEAFF; CDR3nt: TGTGCCAGCAGCCCTTGGGCAGGGAACACTGAAGCTTTCTTT; j_gene: TRBJ1-1; d_gene: .; v_gene: TRBV28; abundance: few
CDR3aa: CAISEPQGLANISSSTDTQYF; CDR3nt: TGTGCCATCAGTGAGCCACAAGGGCTAGCGAATATCTCATCTAGCACAGATACGCAGTATTTT; j_gene: TRBJ2-3; d_gene: .; v_gene: TRBV10-3; abundance: .
CDR3aa: CASSLRLRQGSHRVAFF; CDR3nt: TGTGCCAGCAGCTTAAGACTAAGACAGGGCTCACATAGGGTCGCTTTCTTT; j_gene: TRBJ1-1; d_gene: TRBD1; v_gene: TRBV7-8; abundance: .
CDR3aa: CSAGAYGKNIQYF; CDR3nt: TGCAGCGCCGGGGCTTATGGCAAAAACATTCAGTACTTC; j_gene: TRBJ2-4; d_gene: .; v_gene: TRBV29-1; abundance: .
CDR3aa: CASSSAGPPQYF; CDR3nt: TGTGCCAGCAGCTCGGCGGGGCCCCCGCAGTATTTT; j_gene: TRBJ2-3; d_gene: .; v_gene: TRBV7-9; abundance: .
CDR3aa: CASSLDGDWGGYTF; CDR3nt: TGTGCCAGCAGCTTGGATGGGGACTGGGGTGGCTACACCTTC; j_gene: TRBJ1-2; d_gene: .; v_gene: TRBV5-6; abundance: .
CDR3aa: CAIVTSAGSSYNEQFF; CDR3nt: TGTGCCATCGTAACTAGCGCCGGAAGCTCCTACAATGAGCAGTTCTTC; j_gene: TRBJ2-1; d_gene: TRBD2; v_gene: TRBV7-9; abundance: .
CDR3aa: CASSSSEYEQYF; CDR3nt: TGTGCCAGCAGTTCTAGCGAGTACGAGCAGTACTTC; j_gene: TRBJ2-7; d_gene: .; v_gene: TRBV6-6; abundance: .
CDR3aa: CSVDTGLNEQFF; CDR3nt: TGCAGCGTTGATACTGGACTCAATGAGCAGTTCTTC; j_gene: TRBJ2-1; d_gene: .; v_gene: TRBV29-1; abundance: .
CDR3aa: CASSYYGQGNGELFF; CDR3nt: TGTGCCAGCAGTTACTACGGACAGGGTAACGGGGAGCTGTTTTTT; j_gene: TRBJ2-2; d_gene: TRBD1; v_gene: TRBV6-5; abundance: .
CDR3aa: CASSDASGESYEQYF; CDR3nt: TGTGCCAGCAGCGACGCTTCGGGCGAGTCCTACGAGCAGTACTTC; j_gene: TRBJ2-7; d_gene: .; v_gene: TRBV14; abundance: .
CDR3aa: CASSDGQGLAYEQYF; CDR3nt: TGTGCCAGCAGCGATGGACAGGGACTGGCCTACGAGCAGTACTTC; j_gene: TRBJ2-7; d_gene: TRBD1; v_gene: TRBV7-2; abundance: .
CDR3aa: CASGEEDRPF; CDR3nt: TGTGCCAGCGGGGAAGAGGACAGGCCCTTC; j_gene: TRBJ1-2; d_gene: TRBD1; v_gene: TRBV27; abundance: .
CDR3aa: CASTLGRRSREGSYNEQFF; CDR3nt: TGTGCCAGCACCTTAGGACGGAGATCGCGGGAAGGGTCTTACAATGAGCAGTTCTTC; j_gene: TRBJ2-1; d_gene: .; v_gene: TRBV11-2; abundance: .
CDR3aa: CASSLEENNEQFF; CDR3nt: TGTGCCAGCAGCTTAGAGGAGAACAATGAGCAGTTCTTC; j_gene: TRBJ2-1; d_gene: .; v_gene: TRBV11-3; abundance: .
CDR3aa: CASSLVTGAYEQYF; CDR3nt: TGTGCCAGCAGCTTAGTGACAGGGGCCTACGAGCAGTACTTC; j_gene: TRBJ2-7; d_gene: TRBD1; v_gene: TRBV7-6; abundance: .
CDR3aa: CASSSWTSGAETQYF; CDR3nt: TGTGCCAGCAGCTCCTGGACTAGCGGCGCAGAGACCCAGTACTTC; j_gene: TRBJ2-5; d_gene: TRBD2; v_gene: TRBV7-6; abundance: .
CDR3aa: CASGYGAGYGYTF; CDR3nt: TGTGCCAGCGGCTATGGGGCAGGCTATGGCTACACCTTC; j_gene: TRBJ1-2; d_gene: .; v_gene: TRBV27; abundance: once
CDR3aa: CASSFVGGSYEQYF; CDR3nt: TGTGCCAGCAGCTTTGTCGGGGGCTCCTACGAGCAGTACTTC; j_gene: TRBJ2-7; d_gene: .; v_gene: TRBV5-4; abundance: .
CDR3aa: CTSSQDKDRGAAEAFF; CDR3nt: TGCACCAGCAGCCAAGACAAGGACAGGGGAGCGGCGGAAGCTTTCTTT; j_gene: TRBJ1-1; d_gene: .; v_gene: TRBV1; abundance: once
CDR3aa: CASSPTVQETQYF; CDR3nt: TGCGCCAGCAGCCCGACAGTACAAGAGACCCAGTACTTC; j_gene: TRBJ2-5; d_gene: .; v_gene: TRBV5-1; abundance: .
CDR3aa: CASSSSNRGWDKNIQYF; CDR3nt: TGTGCCAGCAGCTCGAGTAACAGGGGATGGGACAAAAACATTCAGTACTTC; j_gene: TRBJ2-4; d_gene: TRBD1; v_gene: TRBV11-2; abundance: .
CDR3aa: CASGNRGQAGELFF; CDR3nt: TGCGCCAGCGGCAACAGGGGGCAAGCCGGGGAGCTGTTTTTT; j_gene: TRBJ2-2; d_gene: TRBD1; v_gene: TRBV5-1; abundance: .
CDR3aa: CAWSVLGASTEAFF; CDR3nt: TGTGCCTGGAGTGTATTGGGGGCAAGCACTGAAGCTTTCTTT; j_gene: TRBJ1-1; d_gene: .; v_gene: TRBV30; abundance: .
CDR3aa: CASSPGGRVETQYF; CDR3nt: TGTGCCAGCAGCCCTGGTGGAAGGGTAGAGACCCAGTACTTC; j_gene: TRBJ2-5; d_gene: .; v_gene: TRBV7-2; abundance: .
CDR3aa: CASSVDGSNYEQYF; CDR3nt: TGTGCCAGCAGCGTAGATGGGTCAAACTACGAGCAGTACTTC; j_gene: TRBJ2-7; d_gene: .; v_gene: TRBV9; abundance: .
CDR3aa: CAINPANTGELFF; CDR3nt: TGTGCCATCAATCCAGCGAACACCGGGGAGCTGTTTTTT; j_gene: TRBJ2-2; d_gene: .; v_gene: TRBV10-3; abundance: .
CDR3aa: CASSEIAGGSYEQYF; CDR3nt: TGTGCCAGCAGTGAAATCGCGGGAGGATCCTACGAGCAGTACTTC; j_gene: TRBJ2-7; d_gene: TRBD2; v_gene: TRBV6-1; abundance: .
CDR3aa: CASSQSFRSPLAKNIQYF; CDR3nt: TGTGCCAGCAGCCAATCCTTCAGGAGCCCTCTAGCCAAAAACATTCAGTACTTC; j_gene: TRBJ2-4; d_gene: .; v_gene: TRBV4-2; abundance: .
CDR3aa: CASSLSLPSGVYEQYF; CDR3nt: TGTGCCAGCAGCTTGTCCCTGCCTAGCGGGGTCTACGAGCAGTACTTC; j_gene: TRBJ2-7; d_gene: TRBD2; v_gene: TRBV7-8; abundance: .
CDR3aa: CASSGWEGGRLYNEQFF; CDR3nt: TGTGCCAGCAGCGGTTGGGAGGGCGGACGGCTTTACAATGAGCAGTTCTTC; j_gene: TRBJ2-1; d_gene: TRBD2; v_gene: TRBV9; abundance: once
CDR3aa: CASSLDMLAGGAEETQYF; CDR3nt: TGTGCCAGCAGCTTAGATATGCTAGCGGGAGGAGCGGAGGAGACCCAGTACTTC; j_gene: TRBJ2-5; d_gene: TRBD2; v_gene: TRBV11-2; abundance: .
CDR3aa: CSGQGGVTGELFF; CDR3nt: TGCAGCGGACAGGGGGGGGTCACCGGGGAGCTGTTTTTT; j_gene: TRBJ2-2; d_gene: TRBD1; v_gene: TRBV29-1; abundance: .